The T cell receptor beta chain under discussion was sequenced for a study of blood T cell repertoires in COVID-19. Across the study: COVID-19 samples collected from the United States, Italy and Spain covered acute and convalescent phases. The cDNA or gDNA used as material had been derived from T cells, B-cell-depleted T cells, or PBMCs.

In the original workflow: Reference gene primer amplification in the assay estimated nucleated cell counts. Assay used: immunoSEQ multiplex PCR; TCRdb lists only in-frame clones, some missing. V and J calls plus clone size are reproduced from that table; the DNA served to infer D and trimming. The table lists some 200,000 clones, around 84% of them singletons, with around an eighth in the top ten. The receptor's source is a man under 40 with active or convalescent COVID-19. The sequenced sample was peripheral blood.

Here the CDR3 DNA reads TGTGCCAGCAGTGAACAGATTAGCAATCAGCCCCAGCATTTT. Translation: CASSEQISNQPQHF. The V and J genes are TRBV6-1 and TRBJ1-5, with D unclear. This CDR3 has 14 amino acids. V was cut by 2 bases and J by 0 bases, with 5 bases left in between. Germline values: CDR1 MNHNS, CDR2 SASEGT.